The 22 T cell receptor beta chains given below trace back to one sample, sequenced in a study of blood T cell repertoires in COVID-19. The repertoire was sequenced with immunoSEQ multiplex PCR; TCRdb's copy has only in-frame clones and lacks some. The sample has about 210,000 clones; approximately 81% are singletons. The sequenced sample consisted of peripheral blood. The receptors here all came from a woman at least 80 years old with COVID-19, enrolled during active disease.

V gene TRBV5-1 combines with J gene TRBJ1-1; the D is unclear. This CDR3 spans 14 amino acids. Between the trimmed V and J ends, which lost 3 bases and 6 bases, there was a span of 15 bases. Germline V gene data show CDR1 as SGHRS and CDR2 as YFSETQ. DNA for the CDR3: TGCGCCAGCAGCTCTAACCTTCCCAGGCCTGAAGCTTTCTTT. This codes for CASSSNLPRPEAFF.

V gene TRBV15 combines with J gene TRBJ1-6; D might be TRBD1 (6 bases). With 7 bases removed from V and 8 bases from J, the gap between germline ends came to 12 bases. The CDR3 covers 13 residues. Germline V gene data show CDR1 as LNHNV and CDR2 as YYDKDF (reference sequence). The CDR3 DNA follows: TGTGCCACCACGACAGGATACGATTCACCCCTCCACTTT. It translates to CATTTGYDSPLHF.

About this clone: Compared with germline, one end of the junction differs, possibly owing to a read error. The chain combines TRBV6-6 with TRBJ1-1; D gene unclear. The CDR3 is 14 amino acids. CDR1 and CDR2 from the germline V gene are MNHNY and SVGAGI (reference sequence). The CDR3 region has the DNA TGTGCCAGCAGATACTCGGCGGGTGCCACTGAAGCTTTCTTT. Its protein is CASRYSAGATEAFF.

The V gene is TRBV27, the J gene TRBJ2-1; 7 bases fit TRBD2. There are 15 residues in the CDR3. Germline values: CDR1 MNHEY, CDR2 SMNVEV (reference sequence). V shed 5 bases, J shed 7 bases, and the junction held 11 bases outside the gene matches. The CDR3 here is CASSLSDGGGNEQFF. The CDR3 DNA follows: TGTGCCAGCAGTCTTAGCGACGGCGGGGGTAATGAGCAGTTCTTC.

A few counts support this clone. The chain combines TRBV28 with TRBJ1-6; tentative D call: TRBD1 (6 bases). The germline gives CDR1 MDHEN, CDR2 SYDVKM. The CDR3 contains 15 residues. V was trimmed by 5 bases and J by 9 bases, leaving 17 bases between them. CDR3 residues: CASSLGGLWSSPLHF. CDR3 DNA: TGTGCCAGCAGTCTCGGGGGGCTTTGGAGTTCACCCCTCCACTTT.

This clone was seen just once. This chain uses TRBV9 with TRBJ2-1; perhaps TRBD2 as D (6 bases). Trimming shortened V by 4 bases and J by 7 bases, and 15 bases separated the two germline ends. Germline CDR1 and CDR2: SGDLS and YYNGEE. This CDR3 has 14 residues. The CDR3 nucleotides read TGTGCCAGCAGCTCCCTGGGGGGAAGTAATGAGCAGTTCTTC. Residues: CASSSLGGSNEQFF.

The chain links TRBV6-5 to TRBJ2-5, with 7 nucleotides matching TRBD1. There are 11 residues in the CDR3. With V trimmed by 2 bases and J by 12 bases, 3 bases remained unmatched. CDR1 is MNHEY and CDR2 is SVGAGI in the germline V gene. DNA for the CDR3: TGTGCCAGCAGTTACGGGGACAGAGAGTACTTC. Its protein product is CASSYGDREYF.

The chain joins TRBV5-1 to TRBJ2-2; D perhaps matches TRBD1 (5 bases). V was trimmed by 2 bases and J by 7 bases, leaving 6 bases between them. Germline V gene data show CDR1 as SGHRS and CDR2 as YFSETQ. The CDR3 spans 12 residues. CDR3 amino acids: CASSLGHGELFF. The CDR3 DNA is TGCGCCAGCAGCTTAGGACACGGGGAGCTGTTTTTT.

The chain is built from TRBV3-1 (or the pseudogene TRBV3-2) and TRBJ2-1, with 13 bases aligning to TRBD2. The CDR3 has 15 amino acids. Germline values: CDR1 LGHDT, CDR2 YNNKEL (reference sequence). Losses at the gene ends were 4 bases for V and 5 bases for J; bases not matched to a gene: 2. The CDR3: CASSLGLAGNNEQFF. The CDR3, as DNA: TGTGCCAGCAGCCTGGGACTAGCGGGGAACAATGAGCAGTTCTTC.

This clone was counted a few times. The J gene is TRBJ1-1, the V gene TRBV4-2; D call uncertain. The CDR3 runs 19 residues. With 0 bases removed from V and 1 base from J, the gap between germline ends came to 21 bases. The V gene's germline CDR1 is LGHNA and CDR2 YNFKEQ. This chain's CDR3 is CASSQDWERGISGNTEAFF. In DNA form, the CDR3 reads TGTGCCAGCAGCCAAGATTGGGAGAGAGGGATCTCCGGGAACACTGAAGCTTTCTTT.

The J gene is TRBJ2-7, the V gene TRBV28; 7 nucleotides align to TRBD1. CDR3 size: 12 residues. The V gene's germline CDR1 is MDHEN and CDR2 SYDVKM. The J segment lost 3 bases and the V segment lost 5 bases, leaving 1 base of the junction unmatched. In DNA form, the CDR3 reads TGTGCCAGCAGTCGGACAGGCTACGAGCAGTACGTC. Protein: CASSRTGYEQYV.

V and J are TRBV6-5 and TRBJ2-7; D is possibly TRBD1 (5 bases). In germline, CDR1 is MNHEY, CDR2 SVGAGI. The ends were cut back, 6 bases at V and 7 bases at J, with 10 bases in the middle. The CDR3 extends over 11 amino acids. The CDR3 DNA is TGTGCCAGCAGGGACAACGGAGAGCAGTACGTC. Amino acids: CASRDNGEQYV.

The rearrangement uses TRBV12-3 or TRBV12-4 and TRBJ1-2, with D hard to call. There are 11 residues in the CDR3. V gave up 4 bases and J gave up 4 bases, with 4 bases separating them. This CDR3 reads CASSSSYGYTF. CDR3 DNA: TGTGCCAGCAGTTCCTCCTATGGCTACACCTTC.

The V gene is TRBV28, the J gene TRBJ2-3; 8 nucleotides match TRBD2. Germline V CDR1 and CDR2: MDHEN, SYDVKM. The CDR3 has 17 residues. The ends lost 5 bases at V and 2 bases at J; junction bases unmatched: 12. The CDR3: CASSLTSNGGVTDTQYF. CDR3 DNA: TGTGCCAGCAGTCTTACCTCTAACGGGGGGGTCACAGATACGCAGTATTTT. Variable domain in full (rest from reference TRBV28 and TRBJ2-3): DVKVTQSSRYLVKRTGEKVFLECVQDMDHENMFWYRQDPGLGLRLIYFSYDVKMKEKGDIPEGYSVSREKKERFSLILESASTNQTSMYLCASSLTSNGGVTDTQYFGPGTRLTVL.

The chain uses TRBV19 and TRBJ1-1, with D perhaps TRBD1 (6 bases). Germline V gene lookup returns CDR1 LNHDA and CDR2 SQIVND (reference sequence). The germline V and J ends were trimmed by 9 bases and 1 base, with 15 bases remaining between them. The CDR3 runs to 14 residues. The CDR3 region has the DNA TGTGCCAGCCAACCCCAGGGGTGGAACACTGAAGCTTTCTTT. Amino acid sequence: CASQPQGWNTEAFF.

The J gene is TRBJ2-4, the V gene TRBV19, with D possibly TRBD2 on 7 matching bases. Trimming took 9 bases from V and 8 from J, leaving 23 bases between them. This CDR3 contains 15 residues. The germline V gene has CDR1 LNHDA and CDR2 SQIVND (reference sequence). The CDR3 DNA reads TGTGCCAGCAGCCTGCGGGGGCAGGGGATAGACATTCAGTACTTC. This gives the protein CASSLRGQGIDIQYF.

This clone was observed a handful of times. This chain connects TRBV6-5 to TRBJ1-5; tentative D call: TRBD1 (5 bases). The V and J ends lost 6 bases and 4 bases respectively, with 16 bases between them. This CDR3 spans 15 amino acids. Germline V gene sequence: CDR1 MNHEY, CDR2 SVGAGI. DNA for the CDR3: TGTGCCAGCAGCCTCGGGACTACGGTAAATCAGCCCCAGCATTTT. Translating gives CASSLGTTVNQPQHF.

The CDR3 DNA is TGTGCCAGCACCTATGCGGGGGCCAGGAATGGCTACACCTTC. The encoded protein is CASTYAGARNGYTF. V gene TRBV7-9 combines with J gene TRBJ1-2; a weak D match, TRBD1 (6 bases). V was trimmed by 7 bases and J by 6 bases, leaving 18 bases between them. The CDR3 length is 14 residues. Germline CDR1 is SEHNR and CDR2 is FQNEAQ (reference sequence).

This chain links TRBV9 with TRBJ1-2, with 8 bases identical to TRBD1. The CDR3 is 16 amino acids. From germline, CDR1 is SGDLS and CDR2 YYNGEE. With 0 bases clipped from V and 2 bases from J, the junction kept 6 bases outside the gene matches. The CDR3 nucleotides read TGTGCCAGCAGCGTAGTAGGGACAGGCCTGAACTATGGCTACACCTTC. It translates to CASSVVGTGLNYGYTF.

The rearrangement links TRBV21-1 to TRBJ1-1; the table names TRBD1, a call not compared with the DNA. TRBV21-1 is a listed pseudogene. The CDR3 extends over 15 amino acids. The CDR3 nucleotides read TGTGCCAGCAGCCCCTCAGGGGCAGGGGCAGGGGAAGCTTTCTTT. Translated: CASSPSGAGAGEAFF.

The rearrangement links TRBV28 to TRBJ1-1; D is possibly TRBD1 (5 bases). Trimming pared 4 bases from V and 5 bases from J, leaving 14 bases between. The length of the CDR3 is 14 residues. The germline CDR1 and CDR2 sequences are MDHEN and SYDVKM. CDR3 DNA: TGTGCCAGCAGTTCCCGTAGGGGAAGGACTGAAGCTTTCTTT. Amino acid sequence: CASSSRRGRTEAFF.

This clone was seen just once. A read error may account for a junction end that differs from germline. The sample has other DNA sequences that encode this CDR3 too. V and J are TRBV11-3 and TRBJ2-3; 14 bases are a match to TRBD2. The CDR3 totals 18 residues. CDR1 is SGHNT, CDR2 YENEEA, per germline. Written as DNA, the CDR3 is TGTGCCAGCAGCGACGGGACTAGCGGGGGCTCGAGCACAGATACGCAATATTTT. Translated, it gives CASSDGTSGGSSTDTQYF.